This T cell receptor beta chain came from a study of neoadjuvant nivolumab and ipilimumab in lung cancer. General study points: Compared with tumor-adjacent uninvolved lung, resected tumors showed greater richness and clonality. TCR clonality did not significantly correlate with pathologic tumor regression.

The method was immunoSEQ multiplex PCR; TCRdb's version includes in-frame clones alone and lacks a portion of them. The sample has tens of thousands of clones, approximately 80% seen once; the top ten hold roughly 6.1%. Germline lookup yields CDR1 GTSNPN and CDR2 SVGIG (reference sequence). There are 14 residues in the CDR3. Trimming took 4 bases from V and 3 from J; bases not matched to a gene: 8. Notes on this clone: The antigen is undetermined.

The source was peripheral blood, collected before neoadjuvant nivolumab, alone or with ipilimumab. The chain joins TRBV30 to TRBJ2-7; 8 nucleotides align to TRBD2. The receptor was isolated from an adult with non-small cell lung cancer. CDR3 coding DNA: TGTGCCTGGACCCCCGGACTAGCTGACTACGAGCAGTACTTC. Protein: CAWTPGLADYEQYF.